This T cell receptor (beta chain) was captured in a study of cytomegalovirus exposure and HLA in healthy donors. The wider study: Early released data had tens of millions of unique TCRs, all coming from HLA-typed donors.

Overall study results and limits: The majority of TCR sequences were rare, yet some public TCRs appeared in many donors. In most subjects, TCR beta sequences reportedly gave accurate predictions of HLA-A and HLA-B alleles.

This clone was recorded only once. Its antigen remains unknown. The PCR used 60 Vbeta and 13 Jbeta primers. Some clones are missing from TCRdb's copy, which holds only in-frame ones; the method was immunoSEQ multiplex PCR. This table holds approximately 140,000 clones, 73% found once. No record was made of this donor's CMV serostatus. Trimming removed 3 bases from V and 5 bases from J, with 11 bases in between. The CDR3 sequence is 14 residues long. Germline V lookup: CDR1 MNHEY, CDR2 SMNVEV (reference sequence). This clonotype was sampled from a human donor in good health. This chain connects TRBV27 to TRBJ2-1; weak D call: TRBD2 (6 bases). The sequenced sample was PBMCs. CDR3 protein: CASSFSGTHNEQFF. CDR3 DNA sequence: TGTGCCAGCAGTTTCTCTGGGACTCACAATGAGCAGTTCTTC.